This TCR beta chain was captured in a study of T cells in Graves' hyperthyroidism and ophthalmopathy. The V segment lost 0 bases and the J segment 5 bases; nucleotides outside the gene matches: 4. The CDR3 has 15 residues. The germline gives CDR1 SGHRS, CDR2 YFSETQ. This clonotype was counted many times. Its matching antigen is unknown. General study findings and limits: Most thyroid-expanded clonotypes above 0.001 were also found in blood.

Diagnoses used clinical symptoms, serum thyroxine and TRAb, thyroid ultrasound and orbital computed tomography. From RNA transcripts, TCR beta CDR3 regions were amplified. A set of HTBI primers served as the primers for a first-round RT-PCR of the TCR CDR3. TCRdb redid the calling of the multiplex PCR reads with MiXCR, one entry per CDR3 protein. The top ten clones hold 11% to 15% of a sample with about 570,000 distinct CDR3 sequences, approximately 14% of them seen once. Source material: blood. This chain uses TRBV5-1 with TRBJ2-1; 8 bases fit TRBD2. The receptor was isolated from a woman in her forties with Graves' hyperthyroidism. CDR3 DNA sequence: TGCGCCAGCAGCTTGGGACTAGCGAATAACAATGAGCAGTTCTTC. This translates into CASSLGLANNNEQFF.